This entry lists 9 T cell receptor beta chains sequenced from one sample in a study of shared clonotypes between healthy human individuals. Produced via immunoSEQ multiplex PCR; TCRdb's table is partial and in-frame only. The table lists 2 million to 2.5 million clones, just under 95% of them singletons. Sequenced input: naive CD4+ T cells from PBMCs. The subset was: CD45RA+ positively selected. The receptor source for this set is a man aged 18 to 35 in good health. Some clones in this sample may be carry-over from other donors' samples.

The rearrangement joins TRBV6-1 to TRBJ1-6, with D maybe TRBD1 (5 bases). Germline V gene sequence: CDR1 MNHNS, CDR2 SASEGT. This CDR3 is 16 amino acids long. V was cut by 0 bases and J by 5 bases, with 11 bases left in between. This chain's CDR3 is CASSEAGGVDNSPLHF. In DNA, the CDR3 is TGTGCCAGCAGTGAAGCGGGGGGGGTCGATAATTCACCCCTCCACTTT.

The chain joins TRBV5-1 to TRBJ2-3; the match to TRBD1 covers 7 bases. V was pared by 4 bases and J by 4 bases, with 9 bases of the junction left unmatched. Germline V gene data show CDR1 as SGHRS and CDR2 as YFSETQ. This CDR3 comprises 15 residues. CDR3 nucleotides: TGCGCCAGCAGCGGTCAGAACAGGGGCGCAGATACGCAGTATTTT. This sequence encodes CASSGQNRGADTQYF.

This chain connects TRBV5-4 to TRBJ1-4; tentatively, D is TRBD1 (5 bases). This CDR3 has 16 amino acids. Trimming took off 2 bases at V and 8 bases at J, with 19 bases between the two ends. The germline V gene has CDR1 SGHNT and CDR2 YYREEE (reference sequence). DNA for the CDR3: TGTGCCAGCAGCTTCGGAACAGGCCGGTTGGGGGAAAAACTGTTTTTT. Protein sequence: CASSFGTGRLGEKLFF.

The rearrangement uses TRBV19 and TRBJ1-1; 7 bases map to TRBD1. This CDR3 spans 14 amino acids. The J segment lost 3 bases and the V segment lost 6 bases, leaving 7 bases of the junction unmatched. Germline lookup yields CDR1 LNHDA and CDR2 SQIVND (reference sequence). The CDR3 sequence: CASRGRGPDTEAFF. For the CDR3, the DNA is TGTGCCAGTAGGGGAAGGGGGCCGGACACTGAAGCTTTCTTT.

This rearrangement joins TRBV7-2 to TRBJ2-1; the match to TRBD2 covers 7 bases. Germline CDR1 reads SGHTA; CDR2 reads FQGNSA. CDR3 length: 16 residues. The V and J ends lost 5 bases and 0 bases, in that order; junction bases with no gene match: 7. CDR3 DNA: TGTGCCAGCAGCCCCGCCGGGACTAACTCCTACAATGAGCAGTTCTTC. This codes for CASSPAGTNSYNEQFF.

CDR3 loop: CASSRVPTEYYEQYF. The CDR3 DNA follows: TGTGCCAGCAGCAGGGTACCGACAGAGTACTACGAGCAGTACTTC. V and J are TRBV5-4 and TRBJ2-7; perhaps TRBD1 as D (5 bases). Germline V lookup: CDR1 SGHNT, CDR2 YYREEE (reference sequence). CDR3 length equals 15 residues. Deletions cut 4 bases from V and 3 bases from J, with 17 bases between.

The chain joins TRBV6-5 to TRBJ2-7, with D perhaps matching TRBD1 or TRBD2 (5 bases each). The CDR3 sequence is 16 residues long. Germline V gives CDR1 MNHEY, CDR2 SVGAGI. Trimming took 2 bases from V and 3 from J, leaving 17 bases between them. The CDR3 bases are TGTGCCAGCAGTTACGAGGGTGGGGCGGCCAACTACGAGCAGTACTTC. Translated, it gives CASSYEGGAANYEQYF.

This clone was seen just once. The chain has TRBV2 and TRBJ2-3, with D uncertain. Germline values: CDR1 SNHLY, CDR2 FYNNEI. CDR3 length: 16 residues. Trimming removed 6 bases at V and 2 bases at J, with 18 bases between. CDR3 coding DNA: TGTGCCAGCAGGGCAGGCATTGAGGTCGACACAGATACGCAGTATTTT. This translates into CASRAGIEVDTDTQYF.

The J gene is TRBJ2-1, the V gene TRBV11-2, with TRBD1 identical over 7 bases. CDR3 length equals 15 residues. The germline V gene encodes CDR1 SGHAT and CDR2 FQNNGV. Germline trimming cut 0 bases from V and 4 bases from J; bases unmatched to any gene: 3. CDR3 coding DNA: TGTGCCAGCAGCTTAGACAGGGGGTTTTACAATGAGCAGTTCTTC. Translating gives CASSLDRGFYNEQFF. The whole variable domain, remainder taken from reference TRBV11-2 and TRBJ2-1, is EAGVAQSPRYKIIEKRQSVAFWCNPISGHATLYWYQQILGQGPKLLIQFQNNGVVDDSQLPKDRFSAERLKGVDSTLKIQPAKLEDSAVYLCASSLDRGFYNEQFFGPGTRLTVL.